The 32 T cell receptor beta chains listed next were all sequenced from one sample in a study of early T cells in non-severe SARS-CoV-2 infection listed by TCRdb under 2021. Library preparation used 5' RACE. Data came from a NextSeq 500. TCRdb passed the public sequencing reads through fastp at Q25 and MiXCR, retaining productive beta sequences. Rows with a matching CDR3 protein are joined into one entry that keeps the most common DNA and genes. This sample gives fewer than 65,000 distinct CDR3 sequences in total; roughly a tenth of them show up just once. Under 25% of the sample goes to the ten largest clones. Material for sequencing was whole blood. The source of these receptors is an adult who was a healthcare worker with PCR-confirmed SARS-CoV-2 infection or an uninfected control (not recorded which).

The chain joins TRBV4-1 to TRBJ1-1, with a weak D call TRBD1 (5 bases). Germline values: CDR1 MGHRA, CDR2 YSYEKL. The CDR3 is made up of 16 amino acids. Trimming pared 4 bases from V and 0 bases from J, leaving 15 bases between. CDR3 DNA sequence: TGCGCCAGCAGCCCTGGAGGGGCCAAACTGAACACTGAAGCTTTCTTT. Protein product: CASSPGGAKLNTEAFF.

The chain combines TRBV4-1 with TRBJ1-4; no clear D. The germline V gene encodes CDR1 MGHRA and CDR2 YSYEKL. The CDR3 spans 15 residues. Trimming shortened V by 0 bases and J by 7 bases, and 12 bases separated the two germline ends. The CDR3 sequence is CASSQDTSQREKLFF. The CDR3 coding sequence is TGCGCCAGCAGCCAAGATACGAGTCAGCGTGAAAAACTGTTTTTT.

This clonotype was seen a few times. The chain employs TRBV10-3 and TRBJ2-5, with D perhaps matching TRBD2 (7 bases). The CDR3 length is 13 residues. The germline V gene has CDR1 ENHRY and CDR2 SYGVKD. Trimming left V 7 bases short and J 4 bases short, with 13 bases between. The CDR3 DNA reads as TGTGCCATCAAGGCGGGGGCAGGAGAGACCCAGTACTTC. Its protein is CAIKAGAGETQYF.

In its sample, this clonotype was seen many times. CDR3 region: CASSLMEGTEAFF. Here the CDR3 DNA reads TGTGCCAGCAGTTTGATGGAGGGCACTGAAGCTTTCTTT. J is TRBJ1-1 and V is TRBV12-3 or TRBV12-4; no definite D call. Trimming cost V 3 bases and J 4 bases, with 9 bases left between them. CDR3 length equals 13 residues.

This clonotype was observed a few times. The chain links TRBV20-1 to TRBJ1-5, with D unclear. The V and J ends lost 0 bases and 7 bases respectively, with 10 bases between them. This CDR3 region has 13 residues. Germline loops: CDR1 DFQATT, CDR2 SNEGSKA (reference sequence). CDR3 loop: CSARESPSQPQHF. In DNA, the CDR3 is TGCAGTGCTAGAGAATCCCCCTCCCAGCCCCAGCATTTT.

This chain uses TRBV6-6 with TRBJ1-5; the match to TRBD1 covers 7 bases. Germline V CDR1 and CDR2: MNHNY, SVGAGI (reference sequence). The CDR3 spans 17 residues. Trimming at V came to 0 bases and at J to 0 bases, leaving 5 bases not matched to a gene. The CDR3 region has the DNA TGTGCCAGCAGTTACTCCCCGACAGGGAATAGCAATCAGCCCCAGCATTTT. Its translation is CASSYSPTGNSNQPQHF.

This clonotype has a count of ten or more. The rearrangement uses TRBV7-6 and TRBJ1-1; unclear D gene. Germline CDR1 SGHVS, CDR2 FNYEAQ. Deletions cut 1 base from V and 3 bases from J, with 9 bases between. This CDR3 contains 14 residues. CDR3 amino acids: CASSLEGTDTEAFF. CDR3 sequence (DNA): TGTGCCAGCAGCTTAGAAGGAACGGACACTGAAGCTTTCTTT.

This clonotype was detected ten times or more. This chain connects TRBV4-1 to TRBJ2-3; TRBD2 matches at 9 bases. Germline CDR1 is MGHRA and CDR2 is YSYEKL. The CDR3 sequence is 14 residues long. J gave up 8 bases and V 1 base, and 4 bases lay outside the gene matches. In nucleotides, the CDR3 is TGCGCCAGCAGCCAAGGACTAGCGGAGGGTACGCAGTATTTT. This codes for CASSQGLAEGTQYF.

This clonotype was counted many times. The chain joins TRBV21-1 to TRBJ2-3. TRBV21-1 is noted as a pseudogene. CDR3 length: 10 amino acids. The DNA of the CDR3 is TGTGCCAGAGCCGAAGATACGCAGTATTTT. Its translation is CARAEDTQYF.

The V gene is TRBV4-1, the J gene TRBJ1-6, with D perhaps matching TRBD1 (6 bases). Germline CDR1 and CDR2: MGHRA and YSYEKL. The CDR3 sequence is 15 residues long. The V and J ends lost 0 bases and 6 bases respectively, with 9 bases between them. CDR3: CASSQEGGGNSPLHF. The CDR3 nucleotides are TGCGCCAGCAGCCAAGAAGGGGGAGGTAATTCACCCCTCCACTTT.

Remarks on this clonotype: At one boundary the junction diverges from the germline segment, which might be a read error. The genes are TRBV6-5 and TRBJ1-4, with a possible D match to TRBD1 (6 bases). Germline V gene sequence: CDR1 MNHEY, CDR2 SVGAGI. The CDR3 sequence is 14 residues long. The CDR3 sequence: CASSYQQGNEKLFF. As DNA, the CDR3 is TGTGCCAGCAGTTACCAACAGGGTAACGAAAAACTTTTTTTT.

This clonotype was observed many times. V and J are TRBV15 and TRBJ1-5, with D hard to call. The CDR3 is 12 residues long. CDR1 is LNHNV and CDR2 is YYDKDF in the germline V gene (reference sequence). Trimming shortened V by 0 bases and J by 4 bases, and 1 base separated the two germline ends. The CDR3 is CATSRENQPQHF. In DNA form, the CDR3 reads TGTGCCACCAGCAGAGAAAATCAGCCCCAGCATTTT.

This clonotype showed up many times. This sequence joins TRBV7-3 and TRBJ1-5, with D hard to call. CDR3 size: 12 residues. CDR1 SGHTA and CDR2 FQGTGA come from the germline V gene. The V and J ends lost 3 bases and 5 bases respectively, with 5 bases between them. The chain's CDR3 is CASSFRDQPQHF. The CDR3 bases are TGTGCCAGCAGCTTTCGAGATCAGCCCCAGCATTTT.

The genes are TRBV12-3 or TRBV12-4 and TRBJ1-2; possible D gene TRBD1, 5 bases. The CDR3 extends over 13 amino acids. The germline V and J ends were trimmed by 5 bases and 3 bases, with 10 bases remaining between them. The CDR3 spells CASSRDGYYGYTF. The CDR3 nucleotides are TGTGCCAGCAGTCGGGACGGCTACTATGGCTACACCTTC.

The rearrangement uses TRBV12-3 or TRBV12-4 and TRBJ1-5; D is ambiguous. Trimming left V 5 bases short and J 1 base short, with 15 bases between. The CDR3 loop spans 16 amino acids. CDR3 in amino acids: CASSPLPGDSNQPQHF. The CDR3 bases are TGTGCCAGCAGTCCCCTTCCAGGAGACAGCAATCAGCCCCAGCATTTT.

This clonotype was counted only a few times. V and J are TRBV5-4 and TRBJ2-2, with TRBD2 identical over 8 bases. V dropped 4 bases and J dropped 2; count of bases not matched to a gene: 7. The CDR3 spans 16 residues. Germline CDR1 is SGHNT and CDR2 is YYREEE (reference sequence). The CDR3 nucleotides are TGTGCCAGCAGCCCCACCGGGGGGGGAAACACCGGGGAGCTGTTTTTT. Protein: CASSPTGGGNTGELFF.

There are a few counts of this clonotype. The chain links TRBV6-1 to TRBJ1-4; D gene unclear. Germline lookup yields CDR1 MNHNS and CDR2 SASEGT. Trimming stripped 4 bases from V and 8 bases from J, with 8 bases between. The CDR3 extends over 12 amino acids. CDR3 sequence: CASSVFGEKLFF. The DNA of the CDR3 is TGTGCCAGCAGTGTTTTTGGGGAAAAACTGTTTTTT.

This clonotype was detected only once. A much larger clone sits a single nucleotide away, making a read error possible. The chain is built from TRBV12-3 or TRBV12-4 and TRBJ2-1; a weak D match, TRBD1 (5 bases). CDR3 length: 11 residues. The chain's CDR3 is CACSSRGEQFF. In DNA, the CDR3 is TGTGCCTGCAGTTCTAGGGGTGAGCAGTTCTTC.

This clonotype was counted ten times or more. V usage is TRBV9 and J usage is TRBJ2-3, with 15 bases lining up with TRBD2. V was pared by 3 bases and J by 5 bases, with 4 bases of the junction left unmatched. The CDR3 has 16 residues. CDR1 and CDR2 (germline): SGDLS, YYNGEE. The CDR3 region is CASSAGTSGGQDTQYF. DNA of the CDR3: TGTGCCAGCAGCGCGGGGACTAGCGGGGGGCAAGATACGCAGTATTTT. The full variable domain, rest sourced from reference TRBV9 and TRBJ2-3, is DSGVTQTPKHLITATGQRVTLRCSPRSGDLSVYWYQQSLDQGLQFLIQYYNGEERAKGNILERFSAQQFPDLHSELNLSSLELGDSALYFCASSAGTSGGQDTQYFGPGTRLTVL.

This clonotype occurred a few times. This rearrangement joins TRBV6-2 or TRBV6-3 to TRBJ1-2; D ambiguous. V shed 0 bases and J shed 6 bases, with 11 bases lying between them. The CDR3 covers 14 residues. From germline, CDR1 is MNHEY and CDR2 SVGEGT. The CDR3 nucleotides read TGTGCCAGCAGTTACTCGTTCTCCTTGAATGGCTACACCTTC. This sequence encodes CASSYSFSLNGYTF.

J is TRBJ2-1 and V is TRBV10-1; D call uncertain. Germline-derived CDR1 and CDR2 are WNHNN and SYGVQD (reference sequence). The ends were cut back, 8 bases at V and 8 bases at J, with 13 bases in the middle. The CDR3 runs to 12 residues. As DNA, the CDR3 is TGCGCCAGCCCGCCAGGCCAGGATGAGCAGTTCTTC. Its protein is CASPPGQDEQFF.

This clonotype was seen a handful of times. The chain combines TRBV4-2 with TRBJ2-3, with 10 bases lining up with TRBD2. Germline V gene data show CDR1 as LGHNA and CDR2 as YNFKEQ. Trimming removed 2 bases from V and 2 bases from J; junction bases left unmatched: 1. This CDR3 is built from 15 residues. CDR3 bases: TGTGCCAGCAGCCAAAGCGGGGGGGCCACAGATACGCAGTATTTT. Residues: CASSQSGGATDTQYF.

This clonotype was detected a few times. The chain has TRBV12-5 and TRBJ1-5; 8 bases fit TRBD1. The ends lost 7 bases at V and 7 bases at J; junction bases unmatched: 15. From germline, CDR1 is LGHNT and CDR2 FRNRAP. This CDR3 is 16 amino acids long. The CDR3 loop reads CASVSSVTGVYQPQHF. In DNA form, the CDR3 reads TGTGCTAGTGTTTCCTCCGTGACAGGGGTATACCAGCCCCAGCATTTT.

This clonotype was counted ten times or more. For the CDR3, the DNA is TGTGCCAGCAGCCCAGGACAGGGGATGGGATCTAATGAAAAACTGTTTTTT. Translation gives CASSPGQGMGSNEKLFF. The rearrangement uses TRBV7-9 and TRBJ1-4, with 9 positions matching TRBD1. The CDR3 contains 17 residues. Trimming took 5 bases from V and 3 from J; bases not matched to a gene: 10. Germline values: CDR1 SEHNR, CDR2 FQNEAQ (reference sequence).

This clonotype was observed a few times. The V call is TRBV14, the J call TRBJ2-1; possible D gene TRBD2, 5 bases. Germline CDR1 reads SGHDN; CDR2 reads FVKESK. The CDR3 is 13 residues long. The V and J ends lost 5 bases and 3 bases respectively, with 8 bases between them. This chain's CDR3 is CASSLAYYNEQFF. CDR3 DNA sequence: TGTGCCAGCAGCTTAGCGTACTACAATGAGCAGTTCTTC.

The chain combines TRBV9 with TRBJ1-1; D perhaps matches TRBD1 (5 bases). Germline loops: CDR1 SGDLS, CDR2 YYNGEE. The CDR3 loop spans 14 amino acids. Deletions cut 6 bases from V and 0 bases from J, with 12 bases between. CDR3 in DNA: TGTGCCAGCACAAGGGACGGCTTGAACACTGAAGCTTTCTTT. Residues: CASTRDGLNTEAFF.

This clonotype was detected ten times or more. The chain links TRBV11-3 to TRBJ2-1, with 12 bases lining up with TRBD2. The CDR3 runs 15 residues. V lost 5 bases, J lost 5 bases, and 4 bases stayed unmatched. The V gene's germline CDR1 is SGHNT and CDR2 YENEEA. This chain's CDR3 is CASSRLAGANNEQFF. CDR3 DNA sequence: TGTGCCAGCAGCCGACTAGCGGGGGCTAACAATGAGCAGTTCTTC. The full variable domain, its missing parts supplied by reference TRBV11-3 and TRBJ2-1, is EAGVVQSPRYKIIEKKQPVAFWCNPISGHNTLYWYLQNLGQGPELLIRYENEEAVDDSQLPKDRFSAERLKGVDSTLKIQPAELGDSAVYLCASSRLAGANNEQFFGPGTRLTVL.

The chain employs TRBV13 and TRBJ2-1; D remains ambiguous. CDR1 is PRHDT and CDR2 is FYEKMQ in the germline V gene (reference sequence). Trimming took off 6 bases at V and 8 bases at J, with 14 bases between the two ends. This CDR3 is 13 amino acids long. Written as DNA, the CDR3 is TGTGCCAGCAGAGTAATGTTCCACCATGAGCAGTTCTTC. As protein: CASRVMFHHEQFF.

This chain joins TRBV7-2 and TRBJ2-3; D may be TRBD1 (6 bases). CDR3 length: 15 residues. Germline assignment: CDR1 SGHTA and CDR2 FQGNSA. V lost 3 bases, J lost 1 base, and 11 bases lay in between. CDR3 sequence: CASSLTGTRTDTQYF. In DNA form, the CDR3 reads TGTGCCAGCAGCTTGACAGGCACCCGCACAGATACGCAGTATTTT.

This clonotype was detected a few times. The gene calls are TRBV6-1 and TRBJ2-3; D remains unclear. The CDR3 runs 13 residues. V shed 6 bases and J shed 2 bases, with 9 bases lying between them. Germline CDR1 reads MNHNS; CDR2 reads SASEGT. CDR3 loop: CASRSLNTDTQYF. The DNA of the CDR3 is TGTGCCAGCAGGTCACTTAACACAGATACGCAGTATTTT.

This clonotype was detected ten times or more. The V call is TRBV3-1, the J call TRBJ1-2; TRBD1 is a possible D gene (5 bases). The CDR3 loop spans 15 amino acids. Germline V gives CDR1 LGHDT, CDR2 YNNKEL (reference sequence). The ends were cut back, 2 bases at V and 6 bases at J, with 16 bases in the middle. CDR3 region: CASSQWGRPLDGYTF. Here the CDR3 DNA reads TGTGCCAGCAGCCAATGGGGACGACCCTTGGATGGCTACACCTTC. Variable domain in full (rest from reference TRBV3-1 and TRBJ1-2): DTAVSQTPKYLVTQMGNDKSIKCEQNLGHDTMYWYKQDSKKFLKIMFSYNNKELIINETVPNRFSPKSPDKAHLNLHINSLELGDSAVYFCASSQWGRPLDGYTFGSGTRLTVV.

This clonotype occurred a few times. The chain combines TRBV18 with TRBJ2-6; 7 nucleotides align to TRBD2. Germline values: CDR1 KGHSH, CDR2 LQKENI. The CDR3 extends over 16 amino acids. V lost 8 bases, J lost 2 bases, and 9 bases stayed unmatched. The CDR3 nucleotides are TGTGCCAGCCTCAACCCGGGGGGACCTGGGGCCAACGTCCTGACTTTC. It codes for CASLNPGGPGANVLTF.